The 2 T cell receptor beta chains given below trace back to one sample, sequenced in a study of shared clonotypes between healthy human individuals. Sequenced by immunoSEQ multiplex PCR; TCRdb stores in-frame clones only, minus some. The top ten clones hold roughly 1.7% of a sample with roughly 700,000 clones, less than 85% of them seen once. What was sequenced was memory CD4+ T cells sorted from blood. As for subset: CD45RA-negative fraction. All receptors come from a woman aged 25 to 39 in good health.

In its sample, this clone was seen a few times. The chain joins TRBV5-6 to TRBJ2-7; TRBD1 matches 9 bases. CDR1 SGHDT and CDR2 YYEEEE come from the germline V gene. V shed 4 bases, J shed 5 bases, and the junction held 13 bases outside the gene matches. This CDR3 region has 16 residues. Here the CDR3 DNA reads TGTGCCAGCAGCCTTACCTCCGGGACAGGGTTAGACGAGCAGTACTTC. It encodes CASSLTSGTGLDEQYF. The variable domain in full, with the rest retrieved from reference TRBV5-6 and TRBJ2-7, is DAGVTQSPTHLIKTRGQQVTLRCSPKSGHDTVSWYQQALGQGPQFIFQYYEEEERQRGNFPDRFSGHQFPNYSSELNVNALLLGDSALYLCASSLTSGTGLDEQYFGPGTRLTVT.

V is TRBV2 and J is TRBJ1-5; possibly TRBD1 for D (5 bases). CDR1 and CDR2 from the germline V gene are SNHLY and FYNNEI. The CDR3 spans 13 residues. The V and J ends lost 5 bases and 4 bases respectively, with 9 bases between them. The chain's CDR3 is CASSWQGNQPQHF. The DNA of the CDR3 is TGTGCCAGCAGTTGGCAGGGAAATCAGCCCCAGCATTTT.